Listed below are T cell receptor beta chains from one sample, sequenced in a study of beta chain features in type 1 diabetes. Generated by immunoSEQ multiplex PCR, the TCRdb table keeps only in-frame clones and is missing some. The profile shows about 340,000 clones, about 13% of them singletons. Material for sequencing was naive CD4+ T cells from blood. All receptors derive from a woman in her late teens or twenties with type 1 diabetes. The CDR3 runs from the conserved cysteine through the conserved F or W. Fields, in order: D gene, clone size, V gene, J gene, CDR3 length, CDR3 DNA, CDR3 protein. A D gene is named only where the DNA matches it firmly. A clone size is listed for some rows: how often the clone was seen (once, few, many), or a class if it is expanded.

D: TRBD2
size: NA
V: TRBV9
J: TRBJ2-1
length: 15
DNA: TGTGCCAGCAGCGTAGTGAGCGGGAGGGCCAATGAGCAGTTCTTC
CDR3: CASSVVSGRANEQFF

D: NA
size: NA
V: TRBV7-9
J: TRBJ2-7
length: 13
DNA: TGTGCCAGCAGCACCGGGGTATCCAACGAGCAGTACTTC
CDR3: CASSTGVSNEQYF

D: TRBD1
size: NA
V: TRBV30
J: TRBJ1-2
length: 14
DNA: TGTGCCTGGAGTCTAGGGACAGGGCGGTTCGGCTACACCTTC
CDR3: CAWSLGTGRFGYTF

D: NA
size: NA
V: TRBV7-9
J: TRBJ1-1
length: 13
DNA: TGTGCCAGCAGCCCCCCCTCGGGCACTGAAGCTTTCTTT
CDR3: CASSPPSGTEAFF

D: NA
size: NA
V: TRBV5-6
J: TRBJ1-4
length: 14
DNA: TGTGCCAGCAGCAATAGGGGGATAGATGAAAAACTGTTTTTT
CDR3: CASSNRGIDEKLFF

D: NA
size: few
V: TRBV9
J: TRBJ1-2
length: 13
DNA: TGTGCCAGCAGCGTAGCGGCAGGGAATGGCTACACCTTC
CDR3: CASSVAAGNGYTF

D: NA
size: NA
V: TRBV2
J: TRBJ2-1
length: 14
DNA: TGTGCCAGCAGTGAAATGCAGTCACACAATGAGCAGTTCTTC
CDR3: CASSEMQSHNEQFF

D: TRBD1
size: once
V: TRBV18
J: TRBJ1-5
length: 15
DNA: TGTGCCAGCTCACCAAACAGGGGGTTCAATCAGCCCCAGCATTTT
CDR3: CASSPNRGFNQPQHF

D: TRBD1
size: once
V: TRBV5-1
J: TRBJ2-2
length: 16
DNA: TGCGCCAGCAGCTCCCGGGACAGCCCGAACACCGGGGAGCTGTTTTTT
CDR3: CASSSRDSPNTGELFF

D: TRBD2
size: NA
V: TRBV19
J: TRBJ2-1
length: 15
DNA: TGTGCCAGTAGTACCGGACTAGCGCTCTACAATGAGCAGTTCTTC
CDR3: CASSTGLALYNEQFF

D: TRBD2
size: NA
V: TRBV6-5
J: TRBJ2-7
length: 14
DNA: TGTGCCAGCAGTCTTATCCGGGAGGGCTACGAGCAGTACTTC
CDR3: CASSLIREGYEQYF

D: NA
size: NA
V: TRBV5-1
J: TRBJ2-7
length: 15
DNA: TGCGCCAGCAGCTTGGGGGCCGGCCTCATCTACGAGCAGTACTTC
CDR3: CASSLGAGLIYEQYF

D: NA
size: NA
V: TRBV9
J: TRBJ1-1
length: 13
DNA: TGTGCCAGCAGCCAGAGGGAGGATACTGAAGCTTTCTTT
CDR3: CASSQREDTEAFF

D: TRBD2
size: few
V: TRBV4-3
J: TRBJ2-1
length: 17
DNA: TGCGCCAGCAGCACCGAGGAAGGGACTAGCGGCTACAATGAGCAGTTCTTC
CDR3: CASSTEEGTSGYNEQFF

D: NA
size: few
V: TRBV10-3
J: TRBJ2-1
length: 13
DNA: TGTGCCATCAGAAAATCTAGTCCCAATGAGCAGTTCTTC
CDR3: CAIRKSSPNEQFF

D: TRBD2
size: few
V: TRBV15
J: TRBJ2-1
length: 16
DNA: TGTGCCACCAGCGACCCATGGAGCGGGAGGGCCGATGAGCAGTTCTTC
CDR3: CATSDPWSGRADEQFF

D: TRBD1
size: few
V: TRBV18
J: TRBJ2-5
length: 14
DNA: TGTGCCAGCTCACCTTCGGGACAGCAAGAGACCCAGTACTTC
CDR3: CASSPSGQQETQYF

D: TRBD2
size: NA
V: TRBV7-2
J: TRBJ2-5
length: 14
DNA: TGTGCCAGCAGCTTGAGCGGGAGCCAAGAGACCCAGTACTTC
CDR3: CASSLSGSQETQYF

D: TRBD2
size: few
V: TRBV2
J: TRBJ2-1
length: 15
DNA: TGTGCCAGCAGTAAGCTAGCGGCGAACAACAATGAGCAGTTCTTC
CDR3: CASSKLAANNNEQFF

D: NA
size: few
V: TRBV27
J: TRBJ2-1
length: 16
DNA: TGTGCCAGCAGCCCGATCGGGGTAGGAGGGTACAATGAGCAGTTCTTC
CDR3: CASSPIGVGGYNEQFF

D: NA
size: NA
V: TRBV11-2
J: TRBJ2-5
length: 15
DNA: TGTGCCAGCAGCATTAGCCCGTCTAGTGAAGAGACCCAGTACTTC
CDR3: CASSISPSSEETQYF

D: NA
size: few
V: TRBV9
J: TRBJ2-3
length: 12
DNA: TGTGCCAGCAGCGTAGTTCTAGATACGCAGTATTTT
CDR3: CASSVVLDTQYF

D: TRBD2
size: NA
V: TRBV29-1
J: TRBJ2-3
length: 14
DNA: TGCAGCGTTGAAGGCGCGGGACTAACAGATACGCAGTATTTT
CDR3: CSVEGAGLTDTQYF

D: TRBD1
size: NA
V: TRBV29-1
J: TRBJ2-3
length: 13
DNA: TGCAGCCTCAGGGGGCGCTTCACAGATACGCAGTATTTT
CDR3: CSLRGRFTDTQYF

D: TRBD1
size: NA
V: TRBV28
J: TRBJ2-4
length: 14
DNA: TGTGCCAGCAGTTTAGGGGACAGGGTAGACATTCAGTACTTC
CDR3: CASSLGDRVDIQYF

D: TRBD2
size: few
V: TRBV19
J: TRBJ2-5
length: 19
DNA: TGTGCCAGTAGTATACGAGGACTAGCGGGAGTTTTGGGGCAAGAGACCCAGTACTTC
CDR3: CASSIRGLAGVLGQETQYF

D: NA
size: NA
V: TRBV9
J: TRBJ2-3
length: 16
DNA: TGTGCCAGCAGCACAGGACACCAGCTAAGCACAGATACGCAGTATTTT
CDR3: CASSTGHQLSTDTQYF

D: TRBD2
size: few
V: TRBV7-2
J: TRBJ2-4
length: 14
DNA: TGTGCCAGCAGCTTAGGGCAGGGAGGGGACATTCAGTACTTC
CDR3: CASSLGQGGDIQYF

D: NA
size: few
V: TRBV5-1
J: TRBJ2-3
length: 14
DNA: TGCGCCAGCAGCTTGGCACAGGGAACAGATACGCAGTATTTT
CDR3: CASSLAQGTDTQYF

D: TRBD1
size: few
V: TRBV29-1
J: TRBJ1-2
length: 12
DNA: TGCAGCGTCGGGACAGAGGCTGGAGGCTACACCTTC
CDR3: CSVGTEAGGYTF